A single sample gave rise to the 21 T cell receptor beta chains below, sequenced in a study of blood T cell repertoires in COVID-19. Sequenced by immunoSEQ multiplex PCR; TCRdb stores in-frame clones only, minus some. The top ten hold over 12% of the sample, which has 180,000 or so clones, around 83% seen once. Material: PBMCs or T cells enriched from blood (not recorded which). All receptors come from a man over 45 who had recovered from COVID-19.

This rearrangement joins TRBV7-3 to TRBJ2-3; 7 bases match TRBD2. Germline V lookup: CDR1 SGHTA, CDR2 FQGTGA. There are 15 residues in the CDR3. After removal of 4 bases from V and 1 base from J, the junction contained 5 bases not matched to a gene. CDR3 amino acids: CASSSSRGGTDTQYF. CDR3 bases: TGTGCCAGCAGCTCATCCCGGGGGGGCACAGATACGCAGTATTTT.

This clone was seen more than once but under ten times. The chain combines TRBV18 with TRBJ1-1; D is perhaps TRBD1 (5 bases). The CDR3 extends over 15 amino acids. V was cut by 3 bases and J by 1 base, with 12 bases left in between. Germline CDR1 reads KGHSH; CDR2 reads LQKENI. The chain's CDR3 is CASSPRTISNTEAFF. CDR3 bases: TGTGCCAGCTCACCCAGGACAATTTCGAACACTGAAGCTTTCTTT.

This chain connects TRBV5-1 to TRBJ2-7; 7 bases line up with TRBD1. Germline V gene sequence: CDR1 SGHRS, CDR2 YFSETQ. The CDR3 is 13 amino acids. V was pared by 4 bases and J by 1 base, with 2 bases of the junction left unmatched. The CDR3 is CASSPGQSYEQYF. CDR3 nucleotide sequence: TGCGCCAGCAGCCCGGGACAGTCCTACGAGCAGTACTTC.

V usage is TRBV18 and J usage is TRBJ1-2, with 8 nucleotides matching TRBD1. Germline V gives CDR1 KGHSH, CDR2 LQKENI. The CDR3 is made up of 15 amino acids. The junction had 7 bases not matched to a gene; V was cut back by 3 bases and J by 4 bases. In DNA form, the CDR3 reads TGTGCCAGCTCACCCCCCTCCACAGGGGGCTATGGCTACACCTTC. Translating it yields CASSPPSTGGYGYTF.

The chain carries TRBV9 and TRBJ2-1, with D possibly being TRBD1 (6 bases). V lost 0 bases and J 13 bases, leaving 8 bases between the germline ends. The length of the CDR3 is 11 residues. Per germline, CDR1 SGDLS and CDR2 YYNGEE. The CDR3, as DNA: TGTGCCAGCAGCGTAGGACAGGTTCAGTTCTTC. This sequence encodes CASSVGQVQFF. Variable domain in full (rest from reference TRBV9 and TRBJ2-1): DSGVTQTPKHLITATGQRVTLRCSPRSGDLSVYWYQQSLDQGLQFLIQYYNGEERAKGNILERFSAQQFPDLHSELNLSSLELGDSALYFCASSVGQVQFFGPGTRLTVL.

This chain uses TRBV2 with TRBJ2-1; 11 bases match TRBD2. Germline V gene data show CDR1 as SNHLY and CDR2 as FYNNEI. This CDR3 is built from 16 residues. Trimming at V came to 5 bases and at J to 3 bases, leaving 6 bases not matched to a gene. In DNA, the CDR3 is TGTGCCAGCAGTCCGAGGACTAGCGGGCACTACAATGAGCAGTTCTTC. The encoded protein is CASSPRTSGHYNEQFF. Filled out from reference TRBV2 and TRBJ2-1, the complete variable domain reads EPEVTQTPSHQVTQMGQEVILRCVPISNHLYFYWYRQILGQKVEFLVSFYNNEISEKSEIFDDQFSVERPDGSNFTLKIRSTKLEDSAMYFCASSPRTSGHYNEQFFGPGTRLTVL.

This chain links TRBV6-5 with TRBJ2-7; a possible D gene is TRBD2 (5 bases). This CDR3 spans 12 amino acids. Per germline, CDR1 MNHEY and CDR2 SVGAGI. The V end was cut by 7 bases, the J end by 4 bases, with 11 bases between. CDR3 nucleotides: TGTGCCAGCATCGGGATGGGATACGAGCAGTACTTC. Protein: CASIGMGYEQYF.

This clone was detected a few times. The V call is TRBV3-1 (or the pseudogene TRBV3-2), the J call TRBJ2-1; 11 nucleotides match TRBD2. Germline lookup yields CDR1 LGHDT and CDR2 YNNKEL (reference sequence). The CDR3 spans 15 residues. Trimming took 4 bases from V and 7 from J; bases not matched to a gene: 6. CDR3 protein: CASSPRLAGTNEQFF. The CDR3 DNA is TGTGCCAGCAGCCCTAGACTAGCGGGGACGAATGAGCAGTTCTTC.

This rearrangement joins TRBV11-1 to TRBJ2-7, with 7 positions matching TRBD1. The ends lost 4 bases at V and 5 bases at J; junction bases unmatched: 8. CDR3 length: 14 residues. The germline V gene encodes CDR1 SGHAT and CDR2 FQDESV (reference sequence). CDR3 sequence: CASSSRDRVNEQYF. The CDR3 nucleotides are TGTGCCAGCAGCTCCCGGGACAGAGTGAACGAGCAGTACTTC.

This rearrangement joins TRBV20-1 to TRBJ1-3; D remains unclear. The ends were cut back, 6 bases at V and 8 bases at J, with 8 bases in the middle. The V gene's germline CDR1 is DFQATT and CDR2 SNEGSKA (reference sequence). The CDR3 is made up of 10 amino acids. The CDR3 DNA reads TGCAGTGCCCGAGGCGACACCATATATTTT. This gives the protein CSARGDTIYF.

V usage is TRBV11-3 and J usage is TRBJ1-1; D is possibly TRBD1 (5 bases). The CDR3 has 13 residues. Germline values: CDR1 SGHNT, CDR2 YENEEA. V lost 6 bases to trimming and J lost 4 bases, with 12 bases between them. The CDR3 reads CASSPGFRTEAFF. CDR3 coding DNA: TGTGCCAGCAGTCCAGGGTTTCGCACTGAAGCTTTCTTT.

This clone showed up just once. The chain's CDR3 is CASSYSRGGSNSPLHF. CDR3 sequence (DNA): TGTGCCAGCAGTTACTCGCGAGGAGGGAGCAATTCACCCCTCCACTTT. The chain joins TRBV6-6 to TRBJ1-6; no clear D gene. The germline V and J ends were trimmed by 0 bases and 7 bases, with 13 bases remaining between them. From germline, CDR1 is MNHNY and CDR2 SVGAGI (reference sequence). This CDR3 contains 16 residues.

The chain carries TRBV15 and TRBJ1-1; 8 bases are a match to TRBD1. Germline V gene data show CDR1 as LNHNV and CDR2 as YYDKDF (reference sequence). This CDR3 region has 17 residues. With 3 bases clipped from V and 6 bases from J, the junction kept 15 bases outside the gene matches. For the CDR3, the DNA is TGTGCCACCAGCAGGGGTCCCGGGACAGGACGGGAGGCTGAAGCTTTCTTT. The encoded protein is CATSRGPGTGREAEAFF.

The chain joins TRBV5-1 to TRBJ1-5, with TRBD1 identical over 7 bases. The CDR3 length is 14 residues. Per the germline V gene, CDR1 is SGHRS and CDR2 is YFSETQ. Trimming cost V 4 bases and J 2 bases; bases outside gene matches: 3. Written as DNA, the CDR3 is TGCGCCAGCAGCCCCGGACAGGGCAATCAGCCCCAGCATTTT. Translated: CASSPGQGNQPQHF.

The CDR3 loop is CASSLQGSYGYTF. The CDR3 DNA reads as TGTGCCAGCAGTCTACAGGGGTCCTATGGCTACACCTTC. J is TRBJ1-2 and V is TRBV6-5; 7 positions agree with TRBD1. Germline V gene sequence: CDR1 MNHEY, CDR2 SVGAGI. The CDR3 runs 13 residues. The V gene end was trimmed by 5 bases and the J gene end by 4 bases; junction bases not matched to a gene: 4.

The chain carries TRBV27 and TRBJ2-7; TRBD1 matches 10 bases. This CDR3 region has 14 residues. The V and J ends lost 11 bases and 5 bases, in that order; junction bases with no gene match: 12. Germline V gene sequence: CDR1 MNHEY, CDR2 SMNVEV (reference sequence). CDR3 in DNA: TGTGCCTCGGGCCCGGACAGGGGGTTTAACGAGCAGTACTTC. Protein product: CASGPDRGFNEQYF.

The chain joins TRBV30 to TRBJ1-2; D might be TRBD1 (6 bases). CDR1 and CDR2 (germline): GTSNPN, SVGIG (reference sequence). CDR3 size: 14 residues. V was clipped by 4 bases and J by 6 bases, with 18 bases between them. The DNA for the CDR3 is TGTGCCTGGACCACAGGGATCCCCTTTGATGGCTACACCTTC. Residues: CAWTTGIPFDGYTF.

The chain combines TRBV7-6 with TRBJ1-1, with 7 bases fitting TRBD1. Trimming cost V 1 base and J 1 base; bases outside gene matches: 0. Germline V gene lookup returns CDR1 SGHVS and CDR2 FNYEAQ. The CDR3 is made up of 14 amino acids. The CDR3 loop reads CASSLDRGNTEAFF. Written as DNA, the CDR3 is TGTGCCAGCAGCTTAGACAGGGGGAACACTGAAGCTTTCTTT.

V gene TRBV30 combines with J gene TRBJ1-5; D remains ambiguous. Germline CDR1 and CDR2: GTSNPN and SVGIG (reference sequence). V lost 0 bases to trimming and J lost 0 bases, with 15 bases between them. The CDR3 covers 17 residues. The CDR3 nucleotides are TGTGCCTGGAGTGTTAATTCGGGAACCTATAGCAATCAGCCCCAGCATTTT. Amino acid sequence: CAWSVNSGTYSNQPQHF.

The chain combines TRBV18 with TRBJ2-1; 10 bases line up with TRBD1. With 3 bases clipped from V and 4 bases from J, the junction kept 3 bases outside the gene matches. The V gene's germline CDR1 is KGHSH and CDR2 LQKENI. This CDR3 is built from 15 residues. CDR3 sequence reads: CASSPGQGNYNEQFF. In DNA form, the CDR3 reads TGTGCCAGCTCACCGGGACAGGGGAATTACAATGAGCAGTTCTTC.

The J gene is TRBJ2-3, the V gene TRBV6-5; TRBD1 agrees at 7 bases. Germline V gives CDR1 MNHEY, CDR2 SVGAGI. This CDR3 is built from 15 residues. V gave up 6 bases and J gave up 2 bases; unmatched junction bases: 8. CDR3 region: CASRTDRLHTDTQYF. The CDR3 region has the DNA TGTGCCAGCAGGACGGACAGGTTGCACACAGATACGCAGTATTTT.